These 3 T cell receptor beta chains came from one sample sequenced in a study of T cell responses to AZD1222 COVID-19 vaccine. TCRdb's table, derived via immunoSEQ multiplex PCR, lists solely in-frame clones and lacks some. The sample holds about 85,000 clones; about nine tenths are singletons and the top ten take 2.2%. The sequenced sample was peripheral blood, obtained on day 0 of AZD1222 vaccination. The origin of the receptors is an adult in good health.

The chain joins TRBV18 to TRBJ2-7; D is possibly TRBD1 (5 bases). Germline values: CDR1 KGHSH, CDR2 LQKENI. The CDR3 is made up of 14 amino acids. V dropped 6 bases and J dropped 6 bases, with 18 bases sitting between them. The CDR3 protein is CASSSLKGQSEQYF. CDR3 bases: TGTGCCAGCTCCAGTTTAAAGGGGCAATCCGAGCAGTACTTC. Complete variable domain (other parts from reference TRBV18 and TRBJ2-7): NAGVMQNPRHLVRRRGQEARLRCSPMKGHSHVYWYRQLPEEGLKFMVYLQKENIIDESGMPKERFSAEFPKEGPSILRIQQVVRGDSAAYFCASSSLKGQSEQYFGPGTRLTVT.

The J gene is TRBJ2-7, the V gene TRBV2; 9 bases are shared with TRBD1. This CDR3 has 15 residues. Germline V gene sequence: CDR1 SNHLY, CDR2 FYNNEI. The trim removed 6 bases at V and 2 bases at J, leaving 8 bases unmatched. CDR3 amino acids: CASSPPGTGTYEQYF. As DNA, the CDR3 is TGTGCCAGCAGCCCCCCTGGGACAGGGACCTACGAGCAGTACTTC.

The V call is TRBV2, the J call TRBJ2-5; 7 nucleotides align to TRBD1. Per germline, CDR1 SNHLY and CDR2 FYNNEI. This CDR3 has 14 amino acids. Trimming removed 5 bases from V and 2 bases from J; junction bases left unmatched: 5. The CDR3: CASSSDRAQETQYF. The CDR3 coding sequence is TGTGCCAGCAGTTCTGACAGGGCACAAGAGACCCAGTACTTC. The complete variable domain, with remaining parts taken from reference TRBV2 and TRBJ2-5, reads EPEVTQTPSHQVTQMGQEVILRCVPISNHLYFYWYRQILGQKVEFLVSFYNNEISEKSEIFDDQFSVERPDGSNFTLKIRSTKLEDSAMYFCASSSDRAQETQYFGPGTRLLVL.